One sample yielded the 24 T cell receptor beta chains listed below, sequenced in a study of blood T cell repertoires in COVID-19. The repertoire was sequenced with immunoSEQ multiplex PCR; TCRdb's copy has only in-frame clones and lacks some. The sample consists of about 260,000 clones, around 89% of them appearing once. Sequenced sample: PBMCs or T cells enriched from blood (not recorded which). The receptor set was obtained from a woman between 40 and 50 years old with acute COVID-19.

The rearrangement links TRBV27 to TRBJ2-1; 11 bases are shared with TRBD2. Trimming cost V 5 bases and J 4 bases; bases outside gene matches: 10. Germline lookup yields CDR1 MNHEY and CDR2 SMNVEV (reference sequence). The CDR3 consists of 17 residues. The CDR3 reads CASSLDGVAGGYNEQFF. The CDR3 nucleotides are TGTGCCAGCAGTCTCGATGGAGTAGCGGGAGGGTACAATGAGCAGTTCTTC.

The genes are TRBV2 and TRBJ2-1; TRBD2 aligns across 8 bases. The germline V gene encodes CDR1 SNHLY and CDR2 FYNNEI. The CDR3 is made up of 16 amino acids. The V and J ends lost 7 bases and 7 bases, in that order; junction bases with no gene match: 15. CDR3 coding DNA: TGTGCCAGCATCCCCTTCTTGGGAGCGGGAGTTAATGAGCAGTTCTTC. This sequence encodes CASIPFLGAGVNEQFF.

The rearrangement uses TRBV7-2 and TRBJ2-1; 11 nucleotides agree with TRBD1. Trimming at V came to 5 bases and at J to 7 bases, leaving 1 base not matched to a gene. This CDR3 contains 13 residues. The germline V gene encodes CDR1 SGHTA and CDR2 FQGNSA. The CDR3 reads CASSRDRGNEQFF. In nucleotides, the CDR3 is TGTGCCAGCAGCAGGGACAGGGGGAATGAGCAGTTCTTC.

The rearrangement uses TRBV6-5 and TRBJ1-2, with 7 bases that match TRBD1. The trim removed 8 bases at V and 4 bases at J, leaving 10 bases unmatched. Germline CDR1 reads MNHEY; CDR2 reads SVGAGI. The CDR3 is 14 amino acids. The CDR3 bases are TGTGCCAGCGGCGGACCCCGGGACAGCTATGGCTACACCTTC. This sequence encodes CASGGPRDSYGYTF.

This rearrangement joins TRBV27 to TRBJ2-5; TRBD2 aligns across 8 bases. The CDR3 length is 13 residues. Germline-derived CDR1 and CDR2 are MNHEY and SMNVEV (reference sequence). J lost 4 bases, V lost 4 bases, and 2 bases had no gene match. The CDR3 reads CASSSTSGETQYF. DNA of the CDR3: TGTGCCAGCAGTTCAACTAGCGGAGAGACCCAGTACTTC.

V is TRBV12-3 or TRBV12-4 and J is TRBJ2-7; D is possibly TRBD2 (5 bases). V lost 4 bases and J lost 3, with 10 bases in between. The CDR3 runs to 13 residues. The CDR3 reads CASSYGLFYEQYV. The DNA of the CDR3 is TGTGCCAGCAGTTACGGACTTTTCTACGAGCAGTACGTC.

This chain links TRBV10-3 with TRBJ2-7; 7 bases fit TRBD2. Germline V gene sequence: CDR1 ENHRY, CDR2 SYGVKD. The CDR3 spans 15 residues. The V segment lost 1 base and the J segment 2 bases; nucleotides outside the gene matches: 5. The CDR3 sequence: CAISELASGAYEQYF. CDR3 DNA sequence: TGTGCCATCAGTGAGTTGGCTAGCGGAGCCTACGAGCAGTACTTC.

This chain connects TRBV2 to TRBJ2-7; the D gene is possibly TRBD2 (6 bases). The CDR3 has 15 residues. V was shortened by 3 bases and J by 0 bases, with 12 bases between the two germline ends. Germline V gives CDR1 SNHLY, CDR2 FYNNEI. CDR3 sequence reads: CASSERDGHSYEQYF. The CDR3 DNA follows: TGTGCCAGCAGTGAGCGGGATGGCCACTCCTACGAGCAGTACTTC.

In DNA, the CDR3 is TGCGCCAGCAGCCAACTTTCAGGCCCCCGGATCAGCTCCTATAATTCACCCCTCCACTTT. Residues: CASSQLSGPRISSYNSPLHF. The rearrangement links TRBV4-1 to TRBJ1-6; D not resolved. Germline V gene data show CDR1 as MGHRA and CDR2 as YSYEKL. V was pared by 2 bases and J by 0 bases, with 20 bases between. This CDR3 comprises 20 residues.

V usage is TRBV7-9 and J usage is TRBJ2-1; D is undetermined. The CDR3 is made up of 14 amino acids. Germline-derived CDR1 and CDR2 are SEHNR and FQNEAQ (reference sequence). The V end was cut by 1 base, the J end by 4 bases, with 8 bases between. The DNA for the CDR3 is TGTGCCAGCAGCTTAGTGGGCAGGTACAATGAGCAGTTCTTC. It encodes CASSLVGRYNEQFF.

The chain has TRBV7-9 and TRBJ1-4, with 7 bases fitting TRBD1. The V and J ends lost 4 bases and 6 bases, in that order; junction bases with no gene match: 11. Per germline, CDR1 SEHNR and CDR2 FQNEAQ (reference sequence). CDR3 length: 16 residues. CDR3 DNA sequence: TGTGCCAGCAGCTCCGACTGGGACAGAGGGGATGAAAAACTGTTTTTT. Its translation: CASSSDWDRGDEKLFF.

The rearrangement links TRBV10-3 to TRBJ1-6, with a possible D match to TRBD1 (6 bases). CDR1 and CDR2 (germline): ENHRY, SYGVKD. Trimming took off 10 bases at V and 5 bases at J, with 18 bases between the two ends. The CDR3 contains 15 residues. The CDR3 reads CATRVSDRDNSPLHF. As DNA, the CDR3 is TGTGCCACTCGGGTTTCGGACAGAGATAATTCACCCCTCCACTTT.

V gene TRBV3-1 (or the pseudogene TRBV3-2) combines with J gene TRBJ1-6; D is unresolved. CDR1 is LGHDT and CDR2 is YNNKEL in the germline V gene (reference sequence). V lost 0 bases to trimming and J lost 5 bases, with 11 bases between them. The CDR3 spans 16 residues. Here the CDR3 DNA reads TGTGCCAGCAGCCAAGATGTAGCAACGAATAATTCACCCCTCCACTTT. Its translation is CASSQDVATNNSPLHF.

The chain uses TRBV28 and TRBJ1-1, with a possible D match to TRBD1 (6 bases). Trimming cost V 3 bases and J 5 bases, with 10 bases left between them. The CDR3 totals 13 residues. Germline lookup yields CDR1 MDHEN and CDR2 SYDVKM. The CDR3 DNA reads TGTGCCAGCAGTTTCGTAGGGGGAACTGAAGCTTTCTTT. It codes for CASSFVGGTEAFF. The full variable domain, in which reference TRBV28 and TRBJ1-1 provide the parts outside the CDR3, is DVKVTQSSRYLVKRTGEKVFLECVQDMDHENMFWYRQDPGLGLRLIYFSYDVKMKEKGDIPEGYSVSREKKERFSLILESASTNQTSMYLCASSFVGGTEAFFGQGTRLTVV.

The chain recombines TRBV2 with TRBJ1-5, with 7 bases that match TRBD1. The CDR3 has 14 residues. Germline values: CDR1 SNHLY, CDR2 FYNNEI. With V trimmed by 6 bases and J by 5 bases, 7 bases remained unmatched. The CDR3 loop is CASSVRDSDQPQHF. The CDR3 DNA sequence: TGTGCCAGCAGCGTCCGGGACAGTGATCAGCCCCAGCATTTT.

The chain recombines TRBV28 with TRBJ1-2; 7 bases are a match to TRBD1. This CDR3 comprises 14 residues. Germline lookup yields CDR1 MDHEN and CDR2 SYDVKM. V trimming: 2 bases; J trimming: 6 bases; junction bases outside the gene matches: 6. The CDR3 nucleotides read TGTGCCAGCAGTTTAACGGGGCAGGGGGATGGCTACACCTTC. This gives the protein CASSLTGQGDGYTF.

The chain is built from TRBV24-1 and TRBJ2-1; possible D gene TRBD2, 5 bases. Germline V CDR1 and CDR2: KGHDR, SFDVKD. Trimming stripped 2 bases from V and 4 bases from J, with 8 bases between. The CDR3 runs 14 residues. CDR3 in amino acids: CATSDSGGYNEQFF. The CDR3 nucleotides read TGTGCCACCAGTGATTCGGGCGGGTACAATGAGCAGTTCTTC.

The J gene is TRBJ1-2, the V gene TRBV27; no clear D gene. The ends were cut back, 4 bases at V and 2 bases at J, with 14 bases in the middle. The CDR3 is 15 amino acids. In germline, CDR1 is MNHEY, CDR2 SMNVEV (reference sequence). CDR3 protein: CASSSLTNINYGYTF. Written as DNA, the CDR3 is TGTGCCAGCAGTTCTTTGACAAACATAAACTATGGCTACACCTTC.

The J gene is TRBJ2-1, the V gene TRBV7-8; D not resolved. V shed 8 bases and J shed 4 bases, with 15 bases lying between them. CDR1 is SGHVS, CDR2 FQNEAQ, per germline. CDR3 size: 14 residues. CDR3 residues: CASHATTTYNEQFF. CDR3 coding DNA: TGTGCCAGCCATGCTACCACGACATACAATGAGCAGTTCTTC.

The V gene is TRBV30, the J gene TRBJ1-2; maybe TRBD1 (5 bases). Germline V gives CDR1 GTSNPN, CDR2 SVGIG (reference sequence). The CDR3 covers 11 residues. Trimming left V 5 bases short and J 4 bases short, with 8 bases between. DNA of the CDR3: TGTGCCTGGGGGGCAGTCTATGGCTACACCTTC. Residues: CAWGAVYGYTF.

The chain couples TRBV5-4 to TRBJ2-3, with TRBD2 matching over 14 bases. The V gene's germline CDR1 is SGHNT and CDR2 YYREEE (reference sequence). This CDR3 has 15 residues. The V segment lost 4 bases and the J segment 6 bases; nucleotides outside the gene matches: 4. CDR3 in DNA: TGTGCCAGCAGCGAGGGACTAGCGGGAGACGATACGCAGTATTTT. Its translation: CASSEGLAGDDTQYF.

This chain connects TRBV15 to TRBJ2-7; 9 nucleotides agree with TRBD2. J lost 4 bases, V lost 5 bases, and 6 bases had no gene match. This CDR3 region has 14 residues. Germline loops: CDR1 LNHNV, CDR2 YYDKDF (reference sequence). CDR3 sequence: CATSGGTSIYEQYF. The CDR3 DNA reads as TGTGCCACCAGCGGCGGGACTAGCATTTACGAGCAGTACTTC.

The chain carries TRBV3-1 (or the pseudogene TRBV3-2) and TRBJ2-1; 12 bases agree with TRBD2. Trimming at V came to 6 bases and at J to 1 base, leaving 4 bases not matched to a gene. The V gene's germline CDR1 is LGHDT and CDR2 YNNKEL (reference sequence). The CDR3 sequence is 16 residues long. CDR3 sequence (DNA): TGTGCCAGCAGGGAGACTAGCGGGAGTTCCTACAATGAGCAGTTCTTC. Translated, it gives CASRETSGSSYNEQFF.

J is TRBJ2-1 and V is TRBV24-1; 8 positions match TRBD2. The CDR3 extends over 15 amino acids. Germline CDR1 and CDR2: KGHDR and SFDVKD. V dropped 7 bases and J dropped 5; count of bases not matched to a gene: 9. The CDR3 coding sequence is TGTGCCACCAGCCCTCGGGGACTAGACCACAATGAGCAGTTCTTC. This codes for CATSPRGLDHNEQFF.